This T cell receptor (beta chain) is from a study of Graves' ophthalmopathy and Graves' hyperthyroidism. Findings of the study overall: Among thyroid clonotypes expanded above 0.001 frequency, most also appeared in blood.

Comments on this clonotype: The target antigen is unknown.

Amplified material comprised TCR beta CDR3 regions derived from RNA transcripts. RT-PCR with HTBI primers came first, then second-round multiplex PCR. Via MiXCR, TCRdb re-called the multiplex PCR reads, giving one row per CDR3 protein. The data hold approximately 480,000 distinct CDR3 sequences, with 13% to 15% observed a single time. Trimming removed 0 bases from V and 8 bases from J, with 13 bases in between. The CDR3 spans 13 residues. Looked up from germline, CDR1 is DFQATT and CDR2 is SNEGSKA (reference sequence). This receptor was identified in a woman in her thirties with Graves' ophthalmopathy. This sequence joins TRBV20-1 and TRBJ2-5, with D possibly matching TRBD2 (6 bases). The sequencing sample was made of blood. The CDR3 reads CSARDPTRGTQYF. DNA for the CDR3: TGCAGTGCTAGAGATCCAACGCGGGGAACCCAGTACTTC.